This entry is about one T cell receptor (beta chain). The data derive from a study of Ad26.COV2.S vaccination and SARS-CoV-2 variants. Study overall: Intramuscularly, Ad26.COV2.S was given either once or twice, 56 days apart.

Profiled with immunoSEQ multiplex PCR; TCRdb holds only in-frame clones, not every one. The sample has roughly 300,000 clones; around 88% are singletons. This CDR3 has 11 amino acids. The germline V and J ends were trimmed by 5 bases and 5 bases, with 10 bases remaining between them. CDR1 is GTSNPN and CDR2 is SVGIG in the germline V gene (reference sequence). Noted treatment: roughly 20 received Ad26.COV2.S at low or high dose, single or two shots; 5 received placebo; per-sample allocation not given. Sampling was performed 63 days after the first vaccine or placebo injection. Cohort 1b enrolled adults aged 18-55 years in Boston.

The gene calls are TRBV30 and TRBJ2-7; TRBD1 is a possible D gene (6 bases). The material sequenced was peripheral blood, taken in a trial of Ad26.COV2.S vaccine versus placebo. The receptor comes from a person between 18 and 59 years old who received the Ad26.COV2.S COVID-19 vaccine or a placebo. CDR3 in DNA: TGTGCCTGGGGGACAACACACGAGCAGTACTTC. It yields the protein CAWGTTHEQYF. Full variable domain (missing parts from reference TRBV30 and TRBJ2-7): SQTIHQWPATLVQPVGSPLSLECTVEGTSNPNLYWYRQAAGRGLQLLFYSVGIGQISSEVPQNLSASRPQDRQFILSSKKLLLSDSGFYLCAWGTTHEQYFGPGTRLTVT.